One and the same sample provided the 17 T cell receptor beta chains below, sequenced in a study of blood T cell repertoires in COVID-19. The data were produced by immunoSEQ multiplex PCR, yet TCRdb's version contains in-frame clones alone and is incomplete. This sample yields about 170,000 clones, of which around nine tenths are seen a single time; roughly 3% belongs to the top ten. The sequencing input was peripheral blood. The origin of the receptors is a man aged 70-80 years with acute or convalescent COVID-19.

This chain links TRBV20-1 with TRBJ2-7; D gene ambiguous. CDR3 length: 11 residues. Deletions cut 0 bases from V and 5 bases from J, with 5 bases between. The germline V gene has CDR1 DFQATT and CDR2 SNEGSKA (reference sequence). This CDR3 is CSARDLDEQYF. For the CDR3, the DNA is TGCAGTGCTAGAGATCTCGACGAGCAGTACTTC.

This clone was detected once. CDR3 DNA sequence: TGTGCCAGCAAGACCGGGGGGGCAGATACGCAGTATTTT. This encodes CASKTGGADTQYF. This chain joins TRBV11-2 and TRBJ2-3, with TRBD2 matching 8 bases. With V trimmed by 7 bases and J by 4 bases, 4 bases remained unmatched. This CDR3 has 13 amino acids. Germline values: CDR1 SGHAT, CDR2 FQNNGV.

The chain has TRBV5-1 and TRBJ2-1; D gene ambiguous. Germline CDR1 and CDR2: SGHRS and YFSETQ. Trimming shortened V by 0 bases and J by 7 bases, and 8 bases separated the two germline ends. The CDR3 runs to 13 residues. Written as DNA, the CDR3 is TGCGCCAGCAGCTTGGAGGTGCGGAATGAGCAGTTCTTC. Encoded protein: CASSLEVRNEQFF. The entire variable domain, with the rest obtained from reference TRBV5-1 and TRBJ2-1, is as follows: KAGVTQTPRYLIKTRGQQVTLSCSPISGHRSVSWYQQTPGQGLQFLFEYFSETQRNKGNFPGRFSGRQFSNSRSEMNVSTLELGDSALYLCASSLEVRNEQFFGPGTRLTVL.

This chain connects TRBV7-3 to TRBJ2-7; D may be TRBD1 (5 bases). Trimming stripped 5 bases from V and 0 bases from J, with 17 bases between. The germline CDR1 and CDR2 sequences are SGHTA and FQGTGA. The CDR3 runs 16 residues. This CDR3 reads CASSPGAGLPSYEQYF. In DNA form, the CDR3 reads TGTGCCAGCAGCCCAGGAGCAGGGTTGCCCTCCTACGAGCAGTACTTC.

The chain couples TRBV6-6 to TRBJ2-4, with TRBD2 matching 7 bases. V was pared by 2 bases and J by 5 bases, with 6 bases of the junction left unmatched. CDR3 size: 15 residues. In germline, CDR1 is MNHNY, CDR2 SVGAGI (reference sequence). The CDR3, as DNA: TGTGCCAGCAGTTACCGAGGGGACTACGAAAACATTCAGTACTTC. It encodes CASSYRGDYENIQYF.

V usage is TRBV25-1 and J usage is TRBJ1-2; TRBD1 is a possible D gene (6 bases). The germline V gene encodes CDR1 MGHDK and CDR2 SYGVNS. V lost 5 bases and J lost 8, with 18 bases in between. The CDR3 totals 14 residues. CDR3: CASSQTGPQGGYTF. CDR3 coding DNA: TGTGCCAGCAGTCAAACCGGGCCACAGGGAGGCTACACCTTC.

This chain uses TRBV27 with TRBJ1-1, with 7 bases matching TRBD1. Per germline, CDR1 MNHEY and CDR2 SMNVEV (reference sequence). The V gene end was trimmed by 1 base and the J gene end by 0 bases; junction bases not matched to a gene: 8. CDR3 length equals 17 residues. Here the CDR3 reads CASSLYAQGVMNTEAFF. The CDR3 nucleotides are TGTGCCAGCAGTTTATATGCCCAGGGGGTTATGAACACTGAAGCTTTCTTT.

This chain uses TRBV15 with TRBJ1-2, with TRBD1 as a possible D gene (5 bases). Trimming took off 5 bases at V and 7 bases at J, with 17 bases between the two ends. From germline, CDR1 is LNHNV and CDR2 YYDKDF (reference sequence). This CDR3 region has 14 residues. The CDR3 bases are TGTGCCACCAGCGCCCGTCAAGGGGTAGGTGGCTACACCTTC. Protein product: CATSARQGVGGYTF.

This chain joins TRBV2 and TRBJ2-2; D uncertain. V dropped 1 base and J dropped 3 bases, with 12 bases sitting between them. Germline CDR1 reads SNHLY; CDR2 reads FYNNEI. This CDR3 is 16 amino acids long. The CDR3 DNA follows: TGTGCCAGCAGTGAAGAGAGCCAGGATTACACCGGGGAGCTGTTTTTT. Translated: CASSEESQDYTGELFF. The full variable domain, completed using reference TRBV2 and TRBJ2-2, is EPEVTQTPSHQVTQMGQEVILRCVPISNHLYFYWYRQILGQKVEFLVSFYNNEISEKSEIFDDQFSVERPDGSNFTLKIRSTKLEDSAMYFCASSEESQDYTGELFFGEGSRLTVL.

This clone has only a few counts. The J gene is TRBJ1-1, the V gene TRBV19, with 8 bases aligning to TRBD1. The junction had 8 bases not matched to a gene; V was cut back by 7 bases and J by 4 bases. The CDR3 runs to 14 residues. Germline V gene sequence: CDR1 LNHDA, CDR2 SQIVND (reference sequence). CDR3 sequence: CASIGQGRGTEAFF. In DNA, the CDR3 is TGTGCCAGTATTGGACAGGGAAGGGGCACTGAAGCTTTCTTT.

The genes are TRBV10-2 and TRBJ1-6, with D perhaps TRBD1 (5 bases). This CDR3 comprises 13 residues. Trimming took off 0 bases at V and 13 bases at J, with 10 bases between the two ends. Germline lookup yields CDR1 WSHSY and CDR2 SAAADI. This chain's CDR3 is CASSESWGEPLHF. The CDR3 nucleotides are TGCGCCAGCAGTGAGTCTTGGGGGGAGCCCCTCCACTTT.

The rearrangement uses TRBV3-1 (or the pseudogene TRBV3-2) and TRBJ2-5, with 7 bases identical to TRBD1. The CDR3 is made up of 15 amino acids. Germline V lookup: CDR1 LGHDT, CDR2 YNNKEL (reference sequence). V gave up 1 base and J gave up 5 bases; unmatched junction bases: 7. This CDR3 is CASSQGNRGSETQYF. The CDR3 DNA reads TGTGCCAGCAGCCAAGGAAACAGGGGTTCGGAGACCCAGTACTTC.

This clone has only one observation. The V and J genes are TRBV10-3 and TRBJ1-1; the D is unclear. Deletions cut 3 bases from V and 0 bases from J, with 11 bases between. From germline, CDR1 is ENHRY and CDR2 SYGVKD. This CDR3 comprises 15 residues. CDR3 loop: CAISDTLEMNTEAFF. The CDR3 nucleotides are TGTGCCATCAGTGATACCCTCGAGATGAACACTGAAGCTTTCTTT.

The V gene is TRBV19, the J gene TRBJ2-1; D possibly corresponds to TRBD1 (5 bases). This CDR3 is 16 amino acids long. The germline CDR1 and CDR2 sequences are LNHDA and SQIVND (reference sequence). V lost 1 base, J lost 8 bases, and 18 bases lay in between. As DNA, the CDR3 is TGTGCCAGTAGTATAGGGGGCCAGGGAATCGTCGATGAGCAGTTCTTC. Amino acid sequence: CASSIGGQGIVDEQFF.

The table lists this clone with a count of one. The chain has TRBV28 and TRBJ2-1; the match to TRBD2 covers 7 bases. Germline V CDR1 and CDR2: MDHEN, SYDVKM. The CDR3 has 12 residues. Germline trimming cut 3 bases from V and 14 bases from J; bases unmatched to any gene: 7. Here the CDR3 reads CASSLPLGREFF. CDR3 DNA sequence: TGTGCCAGCAGTTTGCCCCTGGGGAGGGAGTTCTTC.

V is TRBV6-1 and J is TRBJ1-2; D is ambiguous. The ends were cut back, 3 bases at V and 3 bases at J, with 5 bases in the middle. The CDR3 is 12 amino acids. Germline V CDR1 and CDR2: MNHNS, SASEGT. The CDR3 protein is CASSEAYYGYTF. The CDR3 nucleotides read TGTGCCAGCAGTGAGGCATACTATGGCTACACCTTC.

The V gene is TRBV5-1, the J gene TRBJ2-3; 12 nucleotides agree with TRBD2. CDR1 is SGHRS, CDR2 YFSETQ, per germline. J was trimmed by 2 bases and V by 5 bases; bases with no gene match: 6. There are 16 residues in the CDR3. CDR3 protein: CASSQGLAGFTDTQYF. In nucleotides, the CDR3 is TGCGCCAGCAGTCAAGGACTAGCGGGATTCACAGATACGCAGTATTTT.